This TCR beta chain was identified in a study of cytomegalovirus exposure and HLA in healthy donors. Overall study results and limits: The investigators catalogued 150 to 200 TCR beta chains as cytomegalovirus-associated.

On this clone itself: The antigen is unknown.

The CDR3 runs 13 residues. CDR1 and CDR2 (germline): MNHEY, SVGAGI. Both 60 Vbeta primers and 13 Jbeta primers went into the PCR. This table comes from immunoSEQ multiplex PCR, and its TCRdb copy is limited to in-frame clones, with some not included. The top ten hold 0.2% to 0.3% of the sample, which has more than 150,000 clones, roughly 90% seen once. The TCR sequence derives from a girl in the first two years of life in good health and CMV-seronegative. Sequenced material: PBMCs. The V call is TRBV6-5, the J call TRBJ2-5; 8 positions match TRBD2. The J call may be faulty, since TRBJ2-7 better matches the DNA end. CDR3 DNA: TGTGCCAGCAGTTTTACGGGGGGGGCCGAGCAGTACTTC. Amino acid sequence: CASSFTGGAEQYF.